The 16 T cell receptor beta chains given below trace back to one sample, sequenced in a study of T cells in Graves' hyperthyroidism and ophthalmopathy. Amplified regions were TCR beta CDR3 sequences from RNA transcripts. The TCR CDR3 was amplified in a first-round RT-PCR using the HTBI primer set. MiXCR, run by TCRdb on the multiplex PCR reads, gives a single entry per CDR3 protein. The sample yields 160,000 or so distinct CDR3 sequences, 9.4% seen once. Sequencing was carried out using blood. The receptors derive from a woman between 18 and 29 years old with Graves' hyperthyroidism that later progressed to Graves' ophthalmopathy.

The chain joins TRBV3-1 to TRBJ2-1, with D possibly being TRBD1 (7 bases). This CDR3 is built from 16 residues. The V end lost 5 bases, the J end lost 7 bases, and 21 bases lay between the germline ends. Per the germline V gene, CDR1 is LGHDT and CDR2 is YNNKEL (reference sequence). The CDR3 sequence is CASSSRVGAGGNEQFF. CDR3 bases: TGTGCCAGCAGCTCAAGGGTGGGGGCAGGGGGGAATGAGCAGTTCTTC.

The gene calls are TRBV13 and TRBJ2-2; TRBD2 agrees at 9 bases. Trimming removed 3 bases from V and 4 bases from J; junction bases left unmatched: 3. Germline CDR1 reads PRHDT; CDR2 reads FYEKMQ (reference sequence). This CDR3 is built from 15 residues. The CDR3 loop is CASSLGLASTGELFF. CDR3 nucleotide sequence: TGTGCCAGCAGCTTGGGACTAGCTAGCACCGGGGAGCTGTTTTTT.

As concerns this clonotype: A much larger clone differs from this one at a single base, so this may be a read error. The chain is built from TRBV2 and TRBJ1-6; 7 bases line up with TRBD1. CDR3 length: 18 residues. The trim removed 6 bases at V and 2 bases at J, leaving 13 bases unmatched. CDR1 and CDR2 (germline): SNHLY, FYNNEI. The CDR3, as DNA: TGTGCCAGCAGCCCTGGGACAGTTGCGAGCCCCTATAATTCACCCCTCCACTTT. Translated: CASSPGTVASPYNSPLHF.

The table lists this clonotype with many counts. The chain links TRBV7-3 to TRBJ1-1, with no clear D. V lost 2 bases, J lost 4 bases, and 14 bases lay in between. The CDR3 has 15 amino acids. The germline CDR1 and CDR2 sequences are SGHTA and FQGTGA. CDR3 sequence: CASSLFLGLRTEAFF. The CDR3 bases are TGTGCCAGCAGCTTATTTTTGGGTTTACGCACTGAAGCTTTCTTT.

This clonotype was detected ten times or more. The gene calls are TRBV28 and TRBJ1-1; D unclear. V shed 7 bases and J shed 0 bases, with 12 bases lying between them. CDR1 and CDR2 from the germline V gene are MDHEN and SYDVKM. This CDR3 is built from 14 residues. The CDR3 DNA reads as TGTGCCAGCATTCGGCGGAACATGAACACTGAAGCTTTCTTT. Translating gives CASIRRNMNTEAFF.

In this sample, this clonotype turned up a few times. The V gene is TRBV6-1, the J gene TRBJ2-2, with TRBD2 matching 13 bases. With 5 bases clipped from V and 1 base from J, the junction kept 10 bases outside the gene matches. From germline, CDR1 is MNHNS and CDR2 SASEGT. The CDR3 is made up of 19 amino acids. The CDR3 sequence: CASSSGLAGEGLNTGELFF. The CDR3 DNA follows: TGTGCCAGCAGTTCCGGACTAGCGGGAGAGGGATTGAACACCGGGGAGCTGTTTTTT.

A few counts support this clonotype. The V call is TRBV5-6, the J call TRBJ2-3; D remains unclear. This CDR3 is 13 amino acids long. V was pared by 1 base and J by 4 bases, with 7 bases between. The V gene's germline CDR1 is SGHDT and CDR2 YYEEEE. This CDR3 reads CASSLLSSDTQYF. In nucleotides, the CDR3 is TGTGCCAGCAGCTTGCTGAGCTCAGATACGCAGTATTTT.

This clonotype was detected many times. This chain uses TRBV6-4 with TRBJ1-1; possible D gene TRBD1, 6 bases. CDR3 length: 13 amino acids. V was cut by 5 bases and J by 4 bases, with 11 bases left in between. Germline V CDR1 and CDR2: MRHNA, SNTAGT. This CDR3 reads CASSYTGSTEAFF. CDR3 nucleotides: TGTGCCAGCAGTTATACAGGGTCCACTGAAGCTTTCTTT.

This clonotype was counted between two and nine times. The chain couples TRBV20-1 to TRBJ2-5; no clear D. Germline CDR1 reads DFQATT; CDR2 reads SNEGSKA (reference sequence). V was shortened by 3 bases and J by 1 base, with 6 bases between the two germline ends. CDR3 length: 12 residues. The CDR3 loop reads CSASGAQETQYF. The CDR3, as DNA: TGCAGTGCTAGTGGAGCCCAAGAGACCCAGTACTTC.

This clonotype showed up many times. In DNA, the CDR3 is TGTGCCAGCAGTGAAAGGGGGCAGGGTGGTCGTTATGGGAACACTGAAGCTTTCTTT. As protein: CASSERGQGGRYGNTEAFF. The chain uses TRBV2 and TRBJ1-1; 7 bases line up with TRBD1. With 2 bases clipped from V and 1 base from J, the junction kept 16 bases outside the gene matches. There are 19 residues in the CDR3. CDR1 SNHLY and CDR2 FYNNEI come from the germline V gene. The variable domain in full, with the rest retrieved from reference TRBV2 and TRBJ1-1, is EPEVTQTPSHQVTQMGQEVILRCVPISNHLYFYWYRQILGQKVEFLVSFYNNEISEKSEIFDDQFSVERPDGSNFTLKIRSTKLEDSAMYFCASSERGQGGRYGNTEAFFGQGTRLTVV.

This clonotype showed up many times. V is TRBV7-9 and J is TRBJ1-2, with 7 bases aligning to TRBD1. The CDR3 has 14 amino acids. Looked up from germline, CDR1 is SEHNR and CDR2 is FQNEAQ (reference sequence). The ends lost 1 base at V and 3 bases at J; junction bases unmatched: 2. The CDR3 coding sequence is TGTGCCAGCAGCTTAGGGGACAGCGACTATGGCTACACCTTC. Amino acid sequence: CASSLGDSDYGYTF.

This clonotype showed up just a few times. The V and J genes are TRBV13 and TRBJ2-2; 14 nucleotides align to TRBD2. This CDR3 contains 16 residues. Germline trimming cut 5 bases from V and 4 bases from J; bases unmatched to any gene: 3. Per germline, CDR1 PRHDT and CDR2 FYEKMQ (reference sequence). CDR3 protein: CASSQGTSGGTGELFF. DNA of the CDR3: TGTGCCAGCAGCCAAGGGACTAGCGGGGGCACCGGGGAGCTGTTTTTT.

This clonotype was detected many times. The chain employs TRBV27 and TRBJ1-6; tentative D call: TRBD1 (6 bases). Germline loops: CDR1 MNHEY, CDR2 SMNVEV (reference sequence). Between the trimmed V and J ends, which lost 8 bases and 8 bases, there was a span of 13 bases. The CDR3 sequence is 13 residues long. The CDR3: CASRDIMYSPLHF. CDR3 nucleotide sequence: TGTGCCAGCCGGGACATTATGTATTCACCCCTCCACTTT.

Ten or more counts support this clonotype. The CDR3 sequence is CASLTGLNYGYTF. The DNA for the CDR3 is TGTGCCAGTTTGACAGGGTTGAACTATGGCTACACCTTC. This chain links TRBV28 with TRBJ1-2, with 7 bases that match TRBD1. This CDR3 has 13 residues. Germline CDR1 reads MDHEN; CDR2 reads SYDVKM. V gave up 9 bases and J gave up 2 bases; unmatched junction bases: 6.

Many counts were recorded for this clonotype. This chain joins TRBV7-9 and TRBJ1-1; 7 bases align to TRBD1. The CDR3 has 15 residues. V was pared by 3 bases and J by 0 bases, with 4 bases of the junction left unmatched. Looked up from germline, CDR1 is SEHNR and CDR2 is FQNEAQ (reference sequence). The CDR3 sequence: CASSLGQSMNTEAFF. The DNA for the CDR3 is TGTGCCAGCAGCTTGGGACAGTCGATGAACACTGAAGCTTTCTTT.

This clonotype showed up many times. The V call is TRBV14, the J call TRBJ2-7, with D unclear. The V gene's germline CDR1 is SGHDN and CDR2 FVKESK. The CDR3 has 13 amino acids. The ends were cut back, 0 bases at V and 5 bases at J, with 8 bases in the middle. CDR3 coding DNA: TGTGCCAGCAGCCAAGATCTTTGGAACGAGCAGTACTTC. Translating it yields CASSQDLWNEQYF.